Below are 15 T cell receptor beta chains sequenced from a single sample in a study of T cell repertoires in cytomegalovirus infection. Via MiXCR, TCRdb re-called the reads, giving one row per CDR3 protein. The sample lists hundreds of thousands of distinct CDR3 sequences; about 9.1% were seen once. Source material: PBMCs. The receptors were sampled from a human donor in good health (CMV status not recorded). Some clones in this sample may be carry-over from other donors' samples.

The table lists this clonotype with a few counts. The chain couples TRBV9 to TRBJ1-4, with TRBD1 as a possible D gene (5 bases). The CDR3 is 14 residues long. Trimming pared 4 bases from V and 10 bases from J, leaving 17 bases between. Germline-derived CDR1 and CDR2 are SGDLS and YYNGEE. The CDR3, as DNA: TGTGCCAGCAGCCTCGGGGCCGAAATGGGAAAACTGTTTTTT. Translated: CASSLGAEMGKLFF.

This clonotype was seen repeatedly, ten times or more. As DNA, the CDR3 is TGTGCCAGCAGCCAAGACGTGGGGGCAAGCTCCTACAATGAGCAGTTCTTC. It specifies CASSQDVGASSYNEQFF. The chain uses TRBV4-2 and TRBJ2-1, with a possible D match to TRBD1 (6 bases). CDR1 LGHNA and CDR2 YNFKEQ come from the germline V gene. The CDR3 totals 17 residues. V dropped 0 bases and J dropped 0 bases, with 12 bases sitting between them.

In its sample, this clonotype was seen many times. This chain connects TRBV20-1 to TRBJ2-7, with 13 bases matching TRBD2. This CDR3 has 13 amino acids. Germline CDR1 is DFQATT and CDR2 is SNEGSKA (reference sequence). The CDR3 reads CGATSGGTYEQYV. In DNA form, the CDR3 reads TGCGGCGCGACTAGCGGGGGGACCTACGAGCAGTACGTC.

This clonotype was seen many times. The chain has TRBV28 and TRBJ2-6; TRBD1 agrees at 7 bases. In germline, CDR1 is MDHEN, CDR2 SYDVKM. CDR3 length equals 14 residues. Unmatched junction bases numbered 5, after V lost 9 bases and J lost 3 bases. The CDR3 nucleotides are TGTGCCAGTAAACAGGGGATTGGGGCCAACGTCCTGACTTTC. This encodes CASKQGIGANVLTF.

This clonotype was detected only once. The rearrangement links TRBV13 to TRBJ2-1; TRBD2 agrees at 8 bases. The V gene's germline CDR1 is PRHDT and CDR2 FYEKMQ (reference sequence). This CDR3 has 17 residues. J was trimmed by 6 bases and V by 1 base; bases with no gene match: 11. The DNA of the CDR3 is TGTGCCAGCAGCTTAGCCCGCCGGGGGGGCCGCAGCAATGAGCAGTTCTTC. Translating it yields CASSLARRGGRSNEQFF.

The chain links TRBV9 to TRBJ1-5; D is undetermined. V lost 2 bases and J lost 3, with 6 bases in between. Germline V CDR1 and CDR2: SGDLS, YYNGEE. This CDR3 has 13 amino acids. DNA for the CDR3: TGTGCCAGCAGCGTGTCCTTCAATCAGCCCCAGCATTTT. Its translation: CASSVSFNQPQHF.

The chain links TRBV5-5 to TRBJ1-6; tentatively, D is TRBD1 (6 bases). This CDR3 contains 15 residues. Trimming stripped 2 bases from V and 7 bases from J, with 13 bases between. CDR1 is SGHKS and CDR2 is YYEKEE in the germline V gene (reference sequence). CDR3 sequence: CASSFQSTGNSPLHF. For the CDR3, the DNA is TGTGCCAGCAGCTTCCAGTCGACAGGAAATTCACCCCTCCACTTT.

V is TRBV28 and J is TRBJ1-1; a weak D match, TRBD1 (5 bases). V dropped 8 bases and J dropped 0 bases, with 10 bases sitting between them. The germline CDR1 and CDR2 sequences are MDHEN and SYDVKM. The CDR3 sequence is 13 residues long. The CDR3 sequence is CASARGVNTEAFF. The CDR3 nucleotides read TGTGCCAGCGCCCGGGGGGTGAACACTGAAGCTTTCTTT.

V and J are TRBV14 and TRBJ2-4; possibly TRBD1 or TRBD2 for D (6 bases each). Germline V lookup: CDR1 SGHDN, CDR2 FVKESK. This CDR3 has 16 amino acids. V shed 4 bases and J shed 0 bases, with 13 bases lying between them. Here the CDR3 reads CASSRGTISAKNIQYF. In DNA, the CDR3 is TGTGCCAGCAGCCGCGGGACAATATCAGCCAAAAACATTCAGTACTTC.

The chain couples TRBV2 to TRBJ1-6; 9 nucleotides agree with TRBD1. V lost 6 bases and J lost 9; bases outside the gene matches: 6. CDR3 length: 14 amino acids. CDR1 SNHLY and CDR2 FYNNEI come from the germline V gene. This CDR3 reads CASRSGTGSSPLHF. Written as DNA, the CDR3 is TGTGCCAGCAGATCCGGGACAGGGAGTTCACCCCTCCACTTT.

On this clonotype: A single base separates this from a much larger clone, so it may be a read error. The genes are TRBV10-3 and TRBJ2-7; 7 nucleotides line up with TRBD1. Germline trimming cut 2 bases from V and 8 bases from J; bases unmatched to any gene: 6. Per the germline V gene, CDR1 is ENHRY and CDR2 is SYGVKD. This CDR3 contains 13 residues. The chain's CDR3 is CAISENRGHKQYF. CDR3 nucleotide sequence: TGTGCCATCAGTGAGAACAGGGGCCACAAGCAGTACTTC.

This clonotype was detected ten times or more. This chain uses TRBV6-5 with TRBJ1-2, with D unresolved. The V end was cut by 0 bases, the J end by 3 bases, with 14 bases between. The CDR3 loop spans 16 amino acids. CDR1 is MNHEY and CDR2 is SVGAGI in the germline V gene. The CDR3 nucleotides are TGTGCCAGCAGTTACTCGATCACAGCCTCCTACTATGGCTACACCTTC. This codes for CASSYSITASYYGYTF.

The chain recombines TRBV18 with TRBJ2-7; TRBD1 might be the D (6 bases). The CDR3 consists of 13 residues. With 4 bases removed from V and 4 bases from J, the gap between germline ends came to 11 bases. Germline lookup yields CDR1 KGHSH and CDR2 LQKENI. CDR3 DNA sequence: TGTGCCAGCTCACTTAACAGGGATTACGAGCAGTACGTC. Amino acids: CASSLNRDYEQYV.

The rearrangement uses TRBV15 and TRBJ2-1, with a tentative D call TRBD1 (5 bases). Germline CDR1 and CDR2: LNHNV and YYDKDF (reference sequence). V lost 4 bases to trimming and J lost 0 bases, with 13 bases between them. CDR3 length: 16 amino acids. The CDR3 DNA follows: TGTGCCACCAGCAAACCCAGGGTTTTCTCCTACAATGAGCAGTTCTTC. Its protein is CATSKPRVFSYNEQFF.

About this clonotype: A much larger clonotype is one base distant, so this may be a read error. The CDR3 nucleotides are TGTGCCAGCAGTGGCGGACGAGGAGATACGCAGTGTTTT. Its translation: CASSGGRGDTQCF. The genes are TRBV27 and TRBJ2-3; no firm D call. The CDR3 is 13 residues long. Germline-derived CDR1 and CDR2 are MNHEY and SMNVEV (reference sequence).